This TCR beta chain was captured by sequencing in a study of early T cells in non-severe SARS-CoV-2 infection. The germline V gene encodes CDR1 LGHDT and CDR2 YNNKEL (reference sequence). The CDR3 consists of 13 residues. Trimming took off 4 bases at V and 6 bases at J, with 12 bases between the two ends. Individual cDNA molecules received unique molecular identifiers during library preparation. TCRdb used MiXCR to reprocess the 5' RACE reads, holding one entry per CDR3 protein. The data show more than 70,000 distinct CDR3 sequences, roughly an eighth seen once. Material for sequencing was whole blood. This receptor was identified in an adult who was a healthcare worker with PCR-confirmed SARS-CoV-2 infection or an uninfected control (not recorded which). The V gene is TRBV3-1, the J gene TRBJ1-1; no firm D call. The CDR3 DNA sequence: TGTGCCAGCAGCCCTGGTCGGGTACCTGAAGCTTTCTTT. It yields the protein CASSPGRVPEAFF. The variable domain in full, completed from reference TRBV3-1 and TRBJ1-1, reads DTAVSQTPKYLVTQMGNDKSIKCEQNLGHDTMYWYKQDSKKFLKIMFSYNNKELIINETVPNRFSPKSPDKAHLNLHINSLELGDSAVYFCASSPGRVPEAFFGQGTRLTVV.